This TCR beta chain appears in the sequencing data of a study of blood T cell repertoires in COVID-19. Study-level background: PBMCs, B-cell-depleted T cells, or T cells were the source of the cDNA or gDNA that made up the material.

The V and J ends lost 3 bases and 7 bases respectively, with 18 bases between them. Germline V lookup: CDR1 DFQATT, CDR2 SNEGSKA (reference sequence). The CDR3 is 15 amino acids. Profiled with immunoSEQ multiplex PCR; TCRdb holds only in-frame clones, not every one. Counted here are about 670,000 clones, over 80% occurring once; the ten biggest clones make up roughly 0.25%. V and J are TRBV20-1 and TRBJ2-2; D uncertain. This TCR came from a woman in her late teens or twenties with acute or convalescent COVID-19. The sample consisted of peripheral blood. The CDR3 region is CSASLPARHGGELFF. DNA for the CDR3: TGCAGTGCTAGTCTGCCCGCGAGGCATGGCGGGGAGCTGTTTTTT.